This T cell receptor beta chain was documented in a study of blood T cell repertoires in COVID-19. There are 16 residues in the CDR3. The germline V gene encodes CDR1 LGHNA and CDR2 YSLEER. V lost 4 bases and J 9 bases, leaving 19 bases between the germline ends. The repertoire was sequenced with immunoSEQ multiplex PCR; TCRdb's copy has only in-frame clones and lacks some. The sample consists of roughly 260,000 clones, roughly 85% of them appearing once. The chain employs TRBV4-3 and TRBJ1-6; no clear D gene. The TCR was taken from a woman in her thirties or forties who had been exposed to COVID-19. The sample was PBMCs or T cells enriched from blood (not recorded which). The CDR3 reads CASSLLHGEGGSPLHF. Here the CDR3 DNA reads TGCGCCAGCAGCCTCCTTCATGGGGAAGGAGGTTCACCCCTCCACTTT.